This TCR beta chain was obtained from a study of radiation and T cells in renal cell carcinoma. For this clone: What it binds is not known.

The sample's time point: blood 2 weeks post-SBRT. Treatment denoted: 15 Gy SBRT to primary tumor, nephrectomy 4 weeks later. This renal cell carcinoma was of the clear cell type. Assay used: immunoSEQ multiplex PCR; TCRdb lists only in-frame clones, some missing. Of 70,000 or so clones in the sample, about four fifths are singletons; the top ten hold approximately 6.4%. Study results and caveats: Without pretreatment biopsies, baseline tumor clonotype presence was undetermined. Top tumor clonotypes rose in blood 2 weeks post-radiation, then contracted.

Germline assignment: CDR1 MNHEY and CDR2 SMNVEV (reference sequence). The CDR3 is 12 amino acids. Trimming took off 7 bases at V and 13 bases at J, with 17 bases between the two ends. This TCR was recovered from a man between 60 and 75 years old with renal cell carcinoma. The chain recombines TRBV27 with TRBJ1-5; D gene unclear. This sample comprised blood, obtained from a patient whose treatment included radiotherapy and nephrectomy. As DNA, the CDR3 is TGTGCCAGCACCATTCCGGAGCCCGGACAGCATTTT. Translation gives CASTIPEPGQHF.